These T cell receptor beta chains were read from a single sample in a study of Ad26.COV2.S vaccination and SARS-CoV-2 variants. Libraries were prepared by immunoSEQ multiplex PCR; TCRdb keeps only in-frame clonotypes and omits some of them. The sample has 500,000 or so clones; roughly 85% are singletons. The input for sequencing was peripheral blood, taken in a trial of Ad26.COV2.S vaccine versus placebo. These receptor sequences come from a person aged 18 to 65 who received the Ad26.COV2.S COVID-19 vaccine or a placebo. Each CDR3 is given with its conserved first and last residue. The D gene is left open where the match is weak. Size tells how often a clone was seen (once, few, many) or the class of an expanded clone, and some rows leave it out.

TRBD1	TRBJ1-4	15	TRBV2	few	CASRDRGYLNEKLFF	TGTGCCAGTCGGGACAGGGGTTATCTCAATGAAAAACTGTTTTTT
.	TRBJ1-1	13	TRBV9	.	CASSLGHTTEAFF	TGTGCCAGCAGCTTGGGACACACCACTGAAGCTTTCTTT
.	TRBJ2-2	17	TRBV27	.	CASSGGAGRRGAGELFF	TGTGCCAGCAGTGGGGGGGCTGGGCGGCGCGGGGCCGGGGAGCTGTTTTTT
.	TRBJ2-3	19	TRBV21-1	few	CASSKTPPRKWLDTDTQYF	TGTGCCAGCAGCAAAACTCCGCCTCGGAAGTGGTTGGACACAGATACGCAGTATTTT
.	TRBJ2-3	14	TRBV7-9	.	CASSQTTATDTQYF	TGTGCCAGCAGCCAAACGACAGCGACGGATACGCAGTATTTT
TRBD2	TRBJ2-7	13	TRBV2	.	CASGEWKGGEQYF	TGTGCCAGCGGGGAGTGGAAGGGAGGGGAGCAGTACTTC
TRBD1	TRBJ1-5	16	TRBV19	.	CASSPGGTAGNQPQHF	TGTGCCAGTAGTCCGGGAGGGACAGCCGGCAATCAGCCCCAGCATTTT
.	TRBJ2-7	12	TRBV6-2/TRBV6-3	.	CASSYPTYEQYF	TGTGCCAGCAGTTACCCTACCTACGAGCAGTACTTC
TRBD1	TRBJ2-7	15	TRBV28	.	CASISTGAATYEQYF	TGTGCCAGCATTTCCACAGGGGCAGCAACCTACGAGCAGTACTTC
.	TRBJ1-2	16	TRBV4-3	.	CASSQSGSRNNYGYTF	TGCGCCAGCAGCCAATCGGGCAGTCGAAATAACTATGGCTACACCTTC
.	TRBJ2-5	15	TRBV5-1	few	CASSLRGLSQETQYF	TGCGCCAGCAGCTTACGGGGCCTGTCCCAAGAGACCCAGTACTTC
.	TRBJ1-5	14	TRBV7-9	.	CASSWAGDNQPQHF	TGTGCCAGCAGCTGGGCAGGGGACAATCAGCCCCAGCATTTT
.	TRBJ2-5	11	TRBV29-1	.	CSVAGKETQYF	TGCAGCGTTGCCGGAAAAGAGACCCAGTACTTC
.	TRBJ1-1	15	TRBV19	.	CASSILGSRNTEAFF	TGTGCCAGTAGTATACTCGGCAGCAGGAACACTGAAGCTTTCTTT
.	TRBJ2-7	12	TRBV7-9	few	CASSLVAYEQYF	TGTGCCAGCAGCTTAGTAGCCTACGAGCAGTACTTC
TRBD2	TRBJ2-7	15	TRBV6-6	.	CASSYSLAGAHEQYF	TGTGCCAGCAGTTACTCCCTCGCGGGAGCCCACGAGCAGTACTTC
TRBD2	TRBJ2-2	14	TRBV6-2/TRBV6-3	once	CASSGLAGFGELFF	TGTGCCAGCAGTGGACTAGCGGGCTTCGGGGAGCTGTTTTTT
TRBD1	TRBJ1-6	17	TRBV7-8	.	CASSLGTGEGYGSPLHF	TGTGCCAGCAGCTTAGGGACAGGGGAAGGCTACGGTTCACCCCTCCACTTT
TRBD2	TRBJ2-1	15	TRBV6-2/TRBV6-3	.	CASSATSGSWNEQFF	TGTGCCAGCAGTGCGACTAGCGGGAGTTGGAATGAGCAGTTCTTC
.	TRBJ1-3	14	TRBV16	.	CASSPRKNRNTIYF	TGTGCCAGCAGCCCCAGAAAAAACCGGAACACCATATATTTT
.	TRBJ1-2	14	TRBV6-4	.	CASSATGGGHGYTF	TGTGCCAGCAGTGCCACCGGAGGGGGGCATGGCTACACCTTC
.	TRBJ1-1	15	TRBV15	once	CATSRGPGQGAEAFF	TGTGCCACCAGCAGGGGACCCGGGCAGGGAGCTGAAGCTTTCTTT
TRBD2	TRBJ2-7	15	TRBV6-1	.	CASSELTSGRGEQYF	TGTGCCAGCAGTGAACTAACTAGCGGGAGGGGCGAGCAGTACTTC
.	TRBJ2-5	17	TRBV27	.	CASSFLSSDSLQETQYF	TGTGCCAGCAGTTTTCTGTCTAGCGACAGCCTCCAAGAGACCCAGTACTTC
.	TRBJ2-5	13	TRBV4-1	.	CASSPQEGGTQYF	TGCGCCAGCAGCCCGCAGGAGGGGGGGACCCAGTACTTC
TRBD1	TRBJ1-2	13	TRBV24-1	.	CATSETGGYGYTF	TGTGCCACCAGTGAAACAGGGGGCTATGGCTACACCTTC
TRBD1	TRBJ2-3	14	TRBV5-1	.	CASSVGQLADTQYF	TGCGCCAGCAGCGTGGGACAGCTCGCAGATACGCAGTATTTT
TRBD2	TRBJ2-2	18	TRBV4-3	once	CASSQGTLGLPNTGELFF	TGCGCCAGCAGCCAAGGCACCCTGGGACTACCCAACACCGGGGAGCTGTTTTTT
.	TRBJ1-4	14	TRBV2	.	CASSEVYSHEKLFF	TGTGCCAGCAGTGAAGTTTACAGCCATGAAAAACTGTTTTTT
TRBD1	TRBJ1-1	14	TRBV5-1	.	CASSNDRVHTEAFF	TGCGCCAGCAGCAATGACAGGGTTCACACTGAAGCTTTCTTT
TRBD1	TRBJ1-1	15	TRBV29-1	.	CSVRLDGTANTEAFF	TGCAGCGTCCGGCTAGACGGGACAGCGAACACTGAAGCTTTCTTT
TRBD1	TRBJ1-2	16	TRBV4-2	.	CASSQDWTGGHYGYTF	TGTGCCAGCAGCCAAGACTGGACAGGGGGACACTATGGCTACACCTTC
.	TRBJ2-7	15	TRBV9	few	CASSVGGTKLYEQYF	TGTGCCAGCAGCGTAGGCGGGACCAAGCTCTACGAGCAGTACTTC
.	TRBJ2-3	13	TRBV18	.	CASSPLGTDTQYF	TGTGCCAGCTCACCACTGGGGACAGATACGCAGTATTTT
TRBD1	TRBJ1-2	15	TRBV19	once	CASSRNPGQGYGYTF	TGTGCCAGTAGTCGAAATCCGGGACAGGGGTATGGCTACACCTTC
.	TRBJ2-7	15	TRBV15	.	CATSRELLVGDEQYF	TGTGCCACCAGCAGAGAGCTTTTAGTGGGAGACGAGCAGTACTTC
.	TRBJ1-2	15	TRBV19	.	CASSPTGLHNYGYTF	TGTGCCAGTAGCCCGACAGGCCTCCATAACTATGGCTACACCTTC
.	TRBJ1-5	13	TRBV28	.	CASSFSRNQPQHF	TGTGCCAGCAGTTTTTCCCGCAATCAGCCCCAGCATTTT
.	TRBJ2-3	12	TRBV7-6	.	CASSFEGDTQYF	TGTGCCAGCAGCTTCGAGGGAGATACGCAGTATTTT
.	TRBJ1-1	13	TRBV28	.	CASSLVRVPEAFF	TGTGCCAGCAGTTTAGTCAGGGTCCCTGAAGCTTTCTTT